The clone carrying this T cell receptor beta chain was counted at least ten times. The antigen is undetermined. The length of the CDR3 is 15 residues. J gave up 3 bases and V 5 bases, and 9 bases lay outside the gene matches. The germline gives CDR1 DFQATT, CDR2 SNEGSKA (reference sequence). The data were taken from a study of T cells in Graves' hyperthyroidism and ophthalmopathy. Each ophthalmopathy patient scored at least 3 on the Clinical Activity Score and at least 4 on NOSPECS grade, with duration under 3 months. Uncontrolled infections, other autoimmune diseases, pregnancy or lactation led to exclusion of patients. Study-wide results and caveats: From stable hyperthyroidism, ophthalmopathy was set apart by a 13 V-J model.

TCR beta CDR3 region amplification was performed from RNA transcripts. The HTBI primer set drove a first-round RT-PCR of the TCR CDR3. Each CDR3 protein gets one entry after TCRdb re-called the multiplex PCR reads with MiXCR. The sample lists about half a million distinct CDR3 sequences, approximately 23% occurring once. Material for sequencing was blood. The chain recombines TRBV20-1 with TRBJ2-3; 9 bases are shared with TRBD2. This receptor was taken from a woman in her seventies with Graves' ophthalmopathy. DNA for the CDR3: TGCAGTGCTGCACTTCGTAGCGGGAGAACAGATACGCAGTATTTT. Its translation is CSAALRSGRTDTQYF.